The 7 T cell receptor beta chains given below trace back to one sample, sequenced in a study of T cells after yellow fever vaccination. Via MiXCR, TCRdb re-called the 5' RACE reads, giving one row per CDR3 protein. This sample yields 620,000 or so distinct CDR3 sequences, of which approximately 13% are seen a single time; 14% to 15% belongs to the top ten. This specimen was PBMCs, taken on the day of the yellow fever booster vaccination. The receptors here all came from a man aged 25-40 years who received the YFV17D yellow fever vaccine.

CDR3 nucleotides: TGTGCCAGCAGCTTAATCCCCCCCCAGTTTCCCGGGGAGCTGTTTTTT. Translated, it gives CASSLIPPQFPGELFF. The chain couples TRBV7-3 to TRBJ2-2; D unresolved. The CDR3 contains 16 residues. In germline, CDR1 is SGHTA, CDR2 FQGTGA. V gave up 1 base and J gave up 6 bases, with 15 bases separating them.

There are a few counts of this clonotype. The V call is TRBV5-1, the J call TRBJ2-1; 7 nucleotides align to TRBD1. The junction had 13 bases not matched to a gene; V was cut back by 4 bases and J by 9 bases. The CDR3 has 15 residues. Germline CDR1 and CDR2: SGHRS and YFSETQ. The CDR3 spells CASSRTQGVGSEQFF. The CDR3 DNA sequence: TGCGCCAGCAGCCGCACCCAGGGGGTTGGGAGTGAGCAGTTCTTC.

There are a few counts of this clonotype. This chain connects TRBV6-1 to TRBJ2-7, with a tentative D call TRBD2 (6 bases). The germline CDR1 and CDR2 sequences are MNHNS and SASEGT. CDR3 length equals 14 residues. Deletions cut 5 bases from V and 4 bases from J, with 15 bases between. As DNA, the CDR3 is TGTGCCAGCAGTCGTACCGGGAGCACATACGAGCAGTACTTC. It encodes CASSRTGSTYEQYF.

This clonotype was counted between two and nine times. This chain links TRBV28 with TRBJ1-2; no clear D gene. The CDR3 has 13 amino acids. Germline CDR1 MDHEN, CDR2 SYDVKM. The V and J ends lost 6 bases and 4 bases respectively, with 12 bases between them. In DNA form, the CDR3 reads TGTGCCAGCAGCCGAGGCGGGAGCTATGGCTACACCTTC. This encodes CASSRGGSYGYTF.

V and J are TRBV9 and TRBJ2-2; D is undetermined. Trimming took off 4 bases at V and 4 bases at J, with 8 bases between the two ends. The CDR3 has 13 amino acids. Per the germline V gene, CDR1 is SGDLS and CDR2 is YYNGEE. The CDR3 DNA is TGTGCCAGCAGCCCCGGAGTCACCGGGGAGCTGTTTTTT. Translation: CASSPGVTGELFF. The whole variable domain, filled in from reference TRBV9 and TRBJ2-2, reads DSGVTQTPKHLITATGQRVTLRCSPRSGDLSVYWYQQSLDQGLQFLIQYYNGEERAKGNILERFSAQQFPDLHSELNLSSLELGDSALYFCASSPGVTGELFFGEGSRLTVL.

This chain connects TRBV14 to TRBJ2-7; no clear D gene. V gave up 1 base and J gave up 7 bases, with 17 bases separating them. Germline V lookup: CDR1 SGHDN, CDR2 FVKESK. The CDR3 is made up of 15 amino acids. Written as DNA, the CDR3 is TGTGCCAGCAGCCAAGGACTCCTCCAAACAATGGAGCAGTACTTC. It specifies CASSQGLLQTMEQYF. The entire variable domain, with the rest obtained from reference TRBV14 and TRBJ2-7, is as follows: EAGVTQFPSHSVIEKGQTVTLRCDPISGHDNLYWYRRVMGKEIKFLLHFVKESKQDESGMPNNRFLAERTGGTYSTLKVQPAELEDSGVYFCASSQGLLQTMEQYFGPGTRLTVT.

V usage is TRBV20-1 and J usage is TRBJ2-7; possible D gene TRBD2, 5 bases. Germline V lookup: CDR1 DFQATT, CDR2 SNEGSKA (reference sequence). This CDR3 is built from 14 residues. Deletions cut 6 bases from V and 2 bases from J, with 17 bases between. CDR3 amino acids: CSAGKPSHTYEQYF. DNA for the CDR3: TGCAGTGCCGGGAAACCTTCTCACACCTACGAGCAGTACTTC.